This T cell receptor (beta chain) emerged from a study of identical twins. The study, taken as a whole, reports: Modelling approaches yielded underestimates of out-of-frame TCR alpha sharing between monozygotic twins.

Turning to this clonotype: What it recognizes is unknown.

TCRdb called the 5' RACE reads again in MiXCR, with one record for every CDR3 protein. The sample carries 1.5 million to 2 million distinct CDR3 sequences, about 32% recorded once. V lost 3 bases and J lost 2, with 20 bases in between. Germline V gene data show CDR1 as SGDLS and CDR2 as YYNGEE. The CDR3 length is 17 residues. Sequencing was done on a sample of cord blood. The genes are TRBV9 and TRBJ2-5, with D possibly matching TRBD1 (6 bases). The source of this sequence is a newborn girl in good health. This CDR3 is CASSARSGGLLQETQYF. The CDR3 DNA follows: TGTGCCAGCAGCGCCCGAAGTGGGGGCCTCTTACAAGAGACCCAGTACTTC. The full variable domain, with the rest looked up from reference TRBV9 and TRBJ2-5, is DSGVTQTPKHLITATGQRVTLRCSPRSGDLSVYWYQQSLDQGLQFLIQYYNGEERAKGNILERFSAQQFPDLHSELNLSSLELGDSALYFCASSARSGGLLQETQYFGPGTRLLVL.